This T cell receptor beta chain derives from a study of cytomegalovirus exposure and HLA in healthy donors. These donors were members of the roughly 120-subject validation cohort, a group separate from the approximately 670-subject first cohort. Repertoires were generated with immunoSEQ multiplex PCR, while TCRdb's copy carries only in-frame clones and drops some. The data hold 250,000 to 400,000 clones, with around 90% observed a single time. As to this clone: Antigen: not known.

Study-wide points: In vitro assays verified that three CMV-associated chains recognized CMV antigens specifically. Most TCR sequences were seen very rarely across donors, but some public TCRs occurred in many. The authors enumerated 150 to 200 TCR beta chains as linked to cytomegalovirus.

From germline, CDR1 is MNHEY and CDR2 SVGAGI. The CDR3 totals 15 residues. The junction had 10 bases not matched to a gene; V was cut back by 6 bases and J by 5 bases. The sample comprised PBMCs. This TCR came from a man younger than 40 in good health and CMV-seronegative. The chain combines TRBV6-5 with TRBJ2-5; 9 bases agree with TRBD1. CDR3 region: CASRLTGGGGETQYF. In nucleotides, the CDR3 is TGTGCCAGCAGGCTAACAGGGGGCGGAGGGGAGACCCAGTACTTC.